Listed below are T cell receptor beta chains from one sample, sequenced in a study of glioma-infiltrating T cells after dendritic cell vaccination. Sequencing was performed with immunoSEQ multiplex PCR; in TCRdb, only in-frame clones are kept and a portion is missing. The sample lists about 91,000 clones; approximately 75% were seen once. The source material was blood, sampled after dendritic cell vaccination. The receptors come from a human donor with glioblastoma. The CDR3 runs from the conserved cysteine through the conserved F or W. Fields, in order: J gene, D gene, clone size, V gene, CDR3 DNA, CDR3 protein. D genes are given only for firm matches. Size values are once, few and many counts, or a class for expanded clones, and some rows have none.

>TRBJ1-1|NA|NA|TRBV5-1
TGCGCCAGCAGCTTGGCCGGAGGCCAGGGGGAAGCTTTCTTT
CASSLAGGQGEAFF
>TRBJ1-2|TRBD1|NA|TRBV5-1
TGCGCCAGCAGCTTGGAGACAGGGGGAAGTTATGGCTACACCTTC
CASSLETGGSYGYTF
>TRBJ2-7|NA|NA|TRBV5-1
TGCGCCAGCAGCTTGGAATCCTTCTCCTACGAGCAGTACTTC
CASSLESFSYEQYF
>TRBJ1-2|NA|once|TRBV19
TGTGCCAGTAGTATAGGTCGCGGGGTCTATGGCTACACCTTC
CASSIGRGVYGYTF
>TRBJ2-5|TRBD1|NA|TRBV11-3
TGTGCCAGCAGCTTAGGGTCGGGACAGGGTGAGACCCAGTACTTC
CASSLGSGQGETQYF
>TRBJ2-5|NA|NA|TRBV7-2
TGTGCCAGCAAGAGTGTCAGCGGACAAGAGACCCAGTACTTC
CASKSVSGQETQYF
>TRBJ1-5|NA|NA|TRBV6-1
TGTGCCAGCAGTGAAGTATGGGGGCTTGTGCCCCAGCATTTT
CASSEVWGLVPQHF
>TRBJ1-1|NA|NA|TRBV7-2
TGTGCCAGCAGCTTAGTCGGCAGGGTGAACACTGAAGCTTTCTTT
CASSLVGRVNTEAFF
>TRBJ2-1|TRBD1|NA|TRBV2
TGTGCCAGCCGGGACAGGGGAATAGTTCGTATTAATGAGCAGTTCTTC
CASRDRGIVRINEQFF
>TRBJ1-1|TRBD1|NA|TRBV25-1
TGTGCCAGCAGCCGAGGGGGGACAGGGGGAGTTGAAGCTTTCTTT
CASSRGGTGGVEAFF
>TRBJ1-5|NA|NA|TRBV4-2
TGTGCCAGCAGCCAAGAACAGGATAGCAATCAGCCCCAGCATTTT
CASSQEQDSNQPQHF
>TRBJ2-5|TRBD2|NA|TRBV6-5
TGTGCCAGCAGTCGGACTAGCGGGCCTGAGTACTTC
CASSRTSGPEYF
>TRBJ1-1|NA|NA|TRBV30
TGTGCCTGGAGCACCATAGGACAGAGGGATAACACTGAAGCTTTCTTT
CAWSTIGQRDNTEAFF
>TRBJ1-2|NA|NA|TRBV10-3
TGTGCCATCAGTGAAACAGATAACTATGGCTACACCTTC
CAISETDNYGYTF
>TRBJ1-2|NA|NA|TRBV7-8
TGTGCCAGCAGCTTAGATCAAGCTGGGGCTTCCTATGGCTACACCTTC
CASSLDQAGASYGYTF
>TRBJ1-2|TRBD1|NA|TRBV29-1
TGCAGCGTTACTGGGACAGTTATAGGCTACACCTTC
CSVTGTVIGYTF
>TRBJ1-5|NA|NA|TRBV7-2
TGTGCCAGCAGCTCCTTGCAGGGCACTCAGCCCCAGCATTTT
CASSSLQGTQPQHF
>TRBJ1-1|TRBD1|NA|TRBV12-5
TGTGCTAGTGGTCCCTCCGGGACAGCCCGAGCTTTCTTT
CASGPSGTARAFF
>TRBJ2-3|NA|once|TRBV5-1
TGCGCCAGCAGCCAGGGTGAAAGCACAGATACGCAGTATTTT
CASSQGESTDTQYF
>TRBJ2-2|TRBD2|NA|TRBV25-1
TGTGCCAGCAGTGCCGGACTAGCGGGAGGGTACACCGGGGAGCTGTTTTTT
CASSAGLAGGYTGELFF
>TRBJ2-7|NA|NA|TRBV5-4
TGTGCCAGCAGCTTGGGAGGCCCCGGCTACGAGCAGTACTTC
CASSLGGPGYEQYF
>TRBJ1-5|TRBD1|NA|TRBV19
TGTGCCAGTACCGGACAGGGCGATCAGCCCCAGCATTTT
CASTGQGDQPQHF
>TRBJ1-6|TRBD1|NA|TRBV2
TGTGCCAGCAGCCCGAGACAGGGGGCAGGTAATTCACCCCTCCACTTT
CASSPRQGAGNSPLHF
>TRBJ2-5|NA|NA|TRBV11-3
TGTGCCAGCAGCCTCACAGGGGGGAGGGAAGAGACCCAGTACTTC
CASSLTGGREETQYF
>TRBJ1-5|NA|NA|TRBV19
TGTGCCAGTCAGGGGAGCAATCAGCCCCAGCATTTT
CASQGSNQPQHF
>TRBJ2-3|TRBD2|NA|TRBV5-1
TGCGCCAGCAGCCCCGGACTAGCGTTCAGAGATACGCAGTATTTT
CASSPGLAFRDTQYF
>TRBJ2-7|NA|NA|TRBV11-2
TGTGCCAGCAGCTTAGATCTAACAGGGAAAACCTACGAGCAGTACTTC
CASSLDLTGKTYEQYF
>TRBJ1-5|NA|NA|TRBV19
TGTGCCAGTAGTATAGATATGGGGAGGGGTCAGCCCCAGCATTTT
CASSIDMGRGQPQHF
>TRBJ2-4|TRBD2|NA|TRBV7-2
TGTGCCAGCAGCTCGACTAGCGGGAGGGCCTCCCTAGCCAAAAACATTCAGTACTTC
CASSSTSGRASLAKNIQYF
>TRBJ2-7|TRBD1|NA|TRBV7-2
TGTGCCAGCAGCGCCGGACAGGGGTTTACCTACGCGCAGTACTTC
CASSAGQGFTYAQYF
>TRBJ1-1|NA|NA|TRBV10-3
TGTGCCATCAGCATCGGTGGGCCGGTGAACACTGAAGCTTTCTTT
CAISIGGPVNTEAFF
>TRBJ1-1|NA|NA|TRBV6-6
TGTGCCAGCAGCCCACTCCTGACAGGGAACACTGAAGCTTTCTTT
CASSPLLTGNTEAFF
>TRBJ2-1|TRBD1|few|TRBV19
TGTGCCAGTAGCGCTCCGGGACAGACCTTCTTCGGGCAGTTCTTC
CASSAPGQTFFGQFF
>TRBJ1-2|NA|NA|TRBV30
TGTGCCTGGGCCCCGGGCGCGGGCGGGTATGGCTACACCTTC
CAWAPGAGGYGYTF
>TRBJ2-5|NA|NA|TRBV4-1
TGCGCCAGCAGTCACCACGATTGGGCCCCCTCCGGAGAGACCCAGTACTTC
CASSHHDWAPSGETQYF
>TRBJ2-7|NA|NA|TRBV10-3
TGTGCCTCCGCCCCTAGGAGCTCCTACGAGCAGTACTTC
CASAPRSSYEQYF
>TRBJ1-2|NA|NA|TRBV29-1
TGCAGCGTTGACCTTGCCTTCCGACGGGGTGGCTACACCTTC
CSVDLAFRRGGYTF
>TRBJ1-3|TRBD1|NA|TRBV28
TGTGCCAGTTTGGACAGGCGATCTTCTGGAAACACCATATATTTT
CASLDRRSSGNTIYF
>TRBJ1-1|TRBD1|NA|TRBV19
TGTGCCAGTAGTAGGACAGGGATTAATGAAGCTTTCTTT
CASSRTGINEAFF
>TRBJ2-3|NA|once|TRBV5-1
TGCGCCAGCATCACTCCTGAGAGAGAGGAGTATTTT
CASITPEREEYF
>TRBJ1-5|NA|NA|TRBV6-1
TGTGCCAGCAGACAGGGTTTCAATCAGCCCCAGCATTTT
CASRQGFNQPQHF
>TRBJ1-2|NA|NA|TRBV6-5
TGTGCCAGCAGTTACTCGAACAGGTTGAACTATGGCTACACCTTC
CASSYSNRLNYGYTF
>TRBJ1-5|NA|NA|TRBV15
TGTGCCACCAGCCAGGGCGGCAATCAGCCCCAGCATTTT
CATSQGGNQPQHF
>TRBJ2-3|NA|NA|TRBV7-8
TGTGCCAGCAGCTCAATACAACGGGGGGCGGGAGCCTATCTACCTAGCACAGATACGCAGTATTTT
CASSSIQRGAGAYLPSTDTQYF
>TRBJ1-5|NA|NA|TRBV19
TGTGCCAGTAGTATAGGTCCACAGGCAGGTCAGCCCCAGCATTTT
CASSIGPQAGQPQHF
>TRBJ1-2|TRBD1|NA|TRBV29-1
TGCAGCGTCGACAGGGTGGGTGGCTACACCTTC
CSVDRVGGYTF
>TRBJ1-2|NA|once|TRBV2
TGTGCCAGCAAACGACAGACCACTAACTATGGCTACACCTTC
CASKRQTTNYGYTF
>TRBJ2-7|TRBD1|NA|TRBV19
TGTGCCAGTAGTAGGTCACAGGGGTACGAGCAGTACTTC
CASSRSQGYEQYF
>TRBJ1-1|TRBD1|NA|TRBV6-5
TGTGCCAGCAGACAGGGGAGATACACTGAAGCTTTCTTT
CASRQGRYTEAFF
>TRBJ1-6|NA|NA|TRBV2
TGTGCCAGCAGTGGGTCAACCAGGAGGGTAAATTCACCCCTCCACTTT
CASSGSTRRVNSPLHF
>TRBJ2-7|TRBD1|once|TRBV19
TGTGCCAGTAGTAGGACAGGCCGCTCCTACGAGCAGTACTTC
CASSRTGRSYEQYF
>TRBJ1-2|NA|NA|TRBV10-3
TGTGCCATCAGTGTGGGGGGTGGCTATGGCTACACCTTC
CAISVGGGYGYTF
>TRBJ2-6|NA|NA|TRBV7-2
TGTGCCAGCAGCCCTGCGGCAGGGGGGCTGTCTGGGGCCAACGTCCTGACTTTC
CASSPAAGGLSGANVLTF
>TRBJ1-1|NA|NA|TRBV7-9
TGTGCCAGCAGCTTAGAAATCCTAGCCCGAGCTTTCTTT
CASSLEILARAFF